The 13 T cell receptor beta chains below were found in one sample sequenced in a study of CD8 T cells in Susac syndrome. RNA in amounts of about 0.5 to 1 ug was reverse transcribed with random hexamers. Via MiXCR, TCRdb re-called the immunoSEQ multiplex PCR reads, giving one row per CDR3 protein. The profile shows roughly 200,000 distinct CDR3 sequences, around 95% of them singletons. Material for sequencing was CD4+ T cells from PBMCs. These receptors all stem from a human donor with multiple sclerosis.

The DNA of the CDR3 is TGCAGTGCTAGTTCCCGCAGTAGCACAGATACGCAGTATTTT. Amino acid sequence: CSASSRSSTDTQYF. The chain links TRBV20-1 to TRBJ2-3, with no clear D. Trimming shortened V by 3 bases and J by 0 bases, and 10 bases separated the two germline ends. From germline, CDR1 is DFQATT and CDR2 SNEGSKA (reference sequence). The CDR3 runs to 14 residues.

The chain carries TRBV11-2 and TRBJ2-2; TRBD1 matches at 7 bases. Unmatched junction bases numbered 17, after V lost 4 bases and J lost 0 bases. This CDR3 spans 20 amino acids. From germline, CDR1 is SGHAT and CDR2 FQNNGV. For the CDR3, the DNA is TGTGCCAGCAGCTACCAAATCATGGGGGACAGAGTTTCGAACACCGGGGAGCTGTTTTTT. This codes for CASSYQIMGDRVSNTGELFF.

The rearrangement links TRBV3-1 to TRBJ2-5, with a weak D call TRBD1 (6 bases). This CDR3 has 14 amino acids. CDR1 and CDR2 from the germline V gene are LGHDT and YNNKEL (reference sequence). V lost 3 bases to trimming and J lost 5 bases, with 13 bases between them. The CDR3 DNA is TGTGCCAGCAGCCACAGTTGGACAGACGAGACCCAGTACTTC. Amino acid sequence: CASSHSWTDETQYF.

Comments on this clonotype: The junction does not match germline at one end; this may be a read error. This chain links TRBV4-2 with TRBJ2-7; 8 bases match TRBD2. Germline assignment: CDR1 LGHNA and CDR2 YNFKEQ. CDR3 length: 16 residues. CDR3 loop: CASSQDSSGGPYEQYF. DNA of the CDR3: TGTGCCAGTAGCCAAGATTCATCGGGGGGGCCCTACGAGCAGTACTTC.

Only one count was recorded for this clonotype. The J gene is TRBJ2-3, the V gene TRBV6-4; 11 nucleotides line up with TRBD2. The CDR3 has 15 amino acids. Per the germline V gene, CDR1 is MRHNA and CDR2 is SNTAGT. V lost 5 bases, J lost 3 bases, and 4 bases stayed unmatched. The CDR3 bases are TGTGCCAGCAGTCCGTTAGCGGGGGGGACAGATACGCAGTATTTT. Its protein product is CASSPLAGGTDTQYF.

The chain is built from TRBV5-4 and TRBJ2-7, with TRBD1 as a possible D gene (5 bases). The V gene's germline CDR1 is SGHNT and CDR2 YYREEE (reference sequence). The V end was cut by 4 bases, the J end by 0 bases, with 8 bases between. The CDR3 runs 13 residues. The DNA for the CDR3 is TGTGCCAGCAGCGCGACAGACTCCTACGAGCAGTACTTC. This translates into CASSATDSYEQYF.

This clonotype occurred once. The chain uses TRBV7-2 and TRBJ2-7; D may correspond to TRBD1 or TRBD2 (6 bases each). V was shortened by 10 bases and J by 4 bases, with 20 bases between the two germline ends. Germline V gene lookup returns CDR1 SGHTA and CDR2 FQGNSA. The CDR3 has 14 amino acids. The CDR3 region has the DNA TGTGCCACCTCGAAAGGGGGGAGCCAATACGAGCAGTACTTC. This sequence encodes CATSKGGSQYEQYF.

This clonotype was seen a handful of times. The V gene is TRBV12-3 or TRBV12-4, the J gene TRBJ2-1, with 7 bases identical to TRBD1. The CDR3 totals 13 residues. The ends lost 5 bases at V and 2 bases at J; junction bases unmatched: 0. CDR3 residues: CASSQGAYNEQFF. The CDR3 coding sequence is TGTGCCAGCAGTCAGGGGGCCTACAATGAGCAGTTCTTC.

This chain links TRBV4-3 with TRBJ1-5; no clear D. This CDR3 spans 13 amino acids. V was cut by 0 bases and J by 6 bases, with 6 bases left in between. Looked up from germline, CDR1 is LGHNA and CDR2 is YSLEER. CDR3 amino acids: CASSQDFSQPQHF. CDR3 in DNA: TGCGCCAGCAGCCAAGATTTCAGTCAGCCCCAGCATTTT.

The rearrangement uses TRBV5-6 and TRBJ2-7; a possible D gene is TRBD2 (6 bases). V shed 4 bases and J shed 1 base, with 15 bases lying between them. This CDR3 spans 15 amino acids. Germline V gene sequence: CDR1 SGHDT, CDR2 YYEEEE. The CDR3 DNA follows: TGTGCCAGCAGCCTGGGGCTAGCGAGATCCTACGAGCAGTACTTC. Amino acids: CASSLGLARSYEQYF. Supplemented by reference TRBV5-6 and TRBJ2-7, the full variable domain reads DAGVTQSPTHLIKTRGQQVTLRCSPKSGHDTVSWYQQALGQGPQFIFQYYEEEERQRGNFPDRFSGHQFPNYSSELNVNALLLGDSALYLCASSLGLARSYEQYFGPGTRLTVT.

The rearrangement links TRBV9 to TRBJ2-1, with TRBD2 matching 11 bases. Trimming took 4 bases from V and 8 from J; bases not matched to a gene: 8. From germline, CDR1 is SGDLS and CDR2 YYNGEE. The CDR3 totals 15 residues. For the CDR3, the DNA is TGTGCCAGCAGCCCCCGAGGACTAGCGGGCGATGAGCAGTTCTTC. Residues: CASSPRGLAGDEQFF.

The chain joins TRBV3-1 to TRBJ2-7, with D uncertain. CDR3 length: 12 residues. Trimming left V 0 bases short and J 3 bases short, with 3 bases between. Germline V gene sequence: CDR1 LGHDT, CDR2 YNNKEL (reference sequence). In nucleotides, the CDR3 is TGTGCCAGCAGCCAAGAAGTCTACGAGCAGTACTTC. Translated: CASSQEVYEQYF.

The chain is built from TRBV30 and TRBJ1-4; 7 bases align to TRBD1. Germline loops: CDR1 GTSNPN, CDR2 SVGIG (reference sequence). The trim removed 8 bases at V and 8 bases at J, leaving 14 bases unmatched. This CDR3 has 14 amino acids. CDR3 loop: CARQGVGAGEKLFF. Here the CDR3 DNA reads TGTGCCCGCCAGGGGGTAGGGGCAGGAGAAAAACTGTTTTTT.